This TCR beta chain was sequenced in a study of blood T cell repertoires in COVID-19. As for the study in general: COVID-19 samples, acute and convalescent, were from the United States, Italy and Spain.

Assay: immunoSEQ multiplex PCR; the TCRdb copy retains only in-frame clones and omits some. The sample shows 130,000 or so clones, under 85% of them seen only once. This TCR was recovered from a woman in her fifties or sixties with acute or convalescent COVID-19. The sample comprised peripheral blood.

CDR3 region: CASSRGEALETQYF. The CDR3 bases are TGTGCCAGCAGCCGGGGAGAAGCGTTAGAGACCCAGTACTTC. The chain employs TRBV11-2 and TRBJ2-5, with a possible D match to TRBD2 (5 bases). This CDR3 region has 14 residues. Germline CDR1 reads SGHAT; CDR2 reads FQNNGV. Between the trimmed V and J ends, which lost 5 bases and 4 bases, there was a span of 14 bases.